This TCR beta chain was captured in a study of blood T cell repertoires in COVID-19. Trimming cost V 2 bases and J 7 bases; bases outside gene matches: 2. Germline loops: CDR1 MNHEY, CDR2 SMNVEV (reference sequence). The CDR3 is 14 residues long. This table comes from immunoSEQ multiplex PCR, and its TCRdb copy is limited to in-frame clones, with some not included. The profile shows 250,000 to 350,000 clones, 90% of them singletons. Participant-reported clinical history was the basis for cohort assignment. This receptor was taken from a woman under 30 with acute COVID-19. Sequences were obtained from PBMCs or T cells enriched from blood (not recorded which). The chain has TRBV27 and TRBJ2-1; 10 bases are a match to TRBD2. The CDR3 protein is CASSLRAGGNEQFF. CDR3 coding DNA: TGTGCCAGCAGTTTACGAGCGGGAGGGAATGAGCAGTTCTTC.